This TCR beta chain was captured by sequencing in a study of vaccination effects on CD4 cells after COVID-19 (dated by TCRdb to between 2020 and 2023). Study-level background: Participants received two doses of either the BNT162b2 or the mRNA-1273 mRNA SARS-CoV-2 vaccine. SARS-CoV-2 spike-specific CD4+ TCR repertoires from before and after mRNA vaccination were compared in COVID-19 convalescent patients and in infection-naive vaccine recipients. Pre-vaccine samples were drawn from a couple of convalescent patients 16 days and one week before the first dose, at 142 and 148 days after COVID-19 diagnosis. Altogether, approximately 10 COVID-19 convalescent patients and 4 SARS-CoV-2-naive healthy vaccine recipients made up the full study. The Oncomine TCR Beta short-read assay on an Illumina iSeq 100 was used to sequence cultures from other donors in the study.

Study-wide findings and limitations: The study was limited by a small number of convalescent patients, and early post-infection timepoints were lacking. Marked clonal contraction was observed in both infection-induced and vaccine-induced clones at late post-vaccination timepoints, consistent with waning T cell responses. Among convalescent patients, the spike-reactive repertoire after vaccination was made up mainly of new vaccine-induced clones that were largely distinct from the clones induced by infection.

Of note for this clone: Its antigen is still unknown. Per-nucleotide qualities are absent, and no much larger clonotype sits a single base away.

The ViraFEST assay stimulated PBMC with viral peptide pools and then used TCR sequencing to identify antigen-specific CD4+ T cell clonotypes by expansion. After more than nine days of culture, CD4+ T cells were isolated with the EasySep CD4+ T cell isolation kit. Convalescent patients had PCR-confirmed SARS-CoV-2 infection between March and December 2020, before Alpha, Beta and Delta variants emerged in the United States. A few million PBMC per well were cultured with 10 ug/ml peptides in IMDM containing around 5% human AB serum, around 10 IU/ml IL-2 and gentamicin. Half of the culture medium was replaced with fresh IL-2-containing medium on days 3 and 7. Unless noted otherwise, every peptide stimulation condition was grown in triplicate wells. Using Ficoll-Paque Plus gradient centrifugation, PBMC were separated from whole blood and then either used fresh or cryopreserved at -140C. Genomic DNA was extracted from cultured CD4+ T cells with the QIAamp micro DNA kit.

CDR1 is given as SEHNR and CDR2 as FQNEAQ, both from the germline V gene (reference sequence). Counted from cysteine to phenylalanine, this CDR3 has 14 amino acids. The entry retains the CDR3 DNA only, 42 bases that are in frame from base 1. At the junction V is shortened by 5 bases and J by 4 bases; bases outside the gene matches: 4. Receptors were amplified or captured by the immunoSEQ multiplex PCR assay. DNA from the cultured and isolated CD4+ T cells underwent TCR beta CDR3 sequencing. As for the original processing: The analysis removed non-productive TCR sequences, trimmed reads to the CDR3 region, and retained only CDR3s that were 7 or more amino acids long. The MANAFEST web app was used to pick out antigen-specific clonotypes by comparing their expansion in peptide wells with that in reference cultures. For clones to be considered positive, expansion at FDR<0.05 versus reference and all other wells, an odds ratio above 5, and a frequency above 0.1% in two replicate wells were required. Clonotypes significantly expanded in SARS-CoV-2 spike wells and in at least one common cold coronavirus spike condition were defined as cross-reactive. CDR3 similarity was assessed by Levenshtein distance using the stringdist R package, and unrooted trees were constructed with ape in R 3.6.1. TCRdb limited this immuneACCESS table to in-frame rearrangements with V and J called. A share of clones is missing; checked studies link under half to unresolved V genes, and the rest is unexplained. V, J and clone size reflect that table, while D and trimming were determined from the DNA. The sample contains tens of thousands of clones, over 70% of them found a single time. The ten top clones hold roughly 37% of the sample.

The sample here was CD4+ T cells from PBMCs cultured with a peptide pool, taken before COVID-19 vaccination. The clonotype originates from a human donor who had a prior SARS-CoV-2 infection. The chain is assembled from TRBV7-9 and TRBJ2-1; the central 8 bases match TRBD2. The CDR3 sequence is CASSPTSGYNEQFF. The nucleotide sequence reads TGTGCCAGCAGCCCCACTAGCGGATACAATGAGCAGTTCTTC.